This T cell receptor beta chain is from a study of blood T cell repertoires in COVID-19. Study information: Researchers got acute and convalescent COVID-19 samples from the United States, Italy and Spain.

Original processing notes: Amplifying reference gene primers gave estimates of nucleated cell counts. The data were produced by immunoSEQ multiplex PCR, yet TCRdb's version contains in-frame clones alone and is incomplete. D and trimming were read from the DNA, whereas the V and J calls and clone size are those reported in that table. Of under 500,000 clones listed, 85% to 90% were seen once; the top ten hold around 1.1%. Participants' own reports of clinical history determined their cohort assignment. Two negative PCRs, clearance, or symptom resolution had been documented for recovered Cohort 3 donors. This CDR3 contains 13 residues. Trimming pared 4 bases from V and 4 bases from J, leaving 10 bases between. The germline CDR1 and CDR2 sequences are LGHDT and YNNKEL (reference sequence).

The specimen was PBMCs or T cells enriched from blood (not recorded which). The chain uses TRBV3-1 (or the pseudogene TRBV3-2) and TRBJ2-5; possible D gene TRBD1, 5 bases. This receptor was identified in a young man who had recovered from COVID-19. The chain's CDR3 is CASSRGRRETQYF. The CDR3 DNA follows: TGTGCCAGCAGCCGGGGCAGGCGAGAGACCCAGTACTTC.